The 2 T cell receptor beta chains below all came from one sample that was sequenced in a study of technical replicates of blood from several donors (dated by TCRdb to 2016 to 2017). Libraries were prepared through the immunoSEQ multiplex PCR assay. TCRdb retrieved this table from immuneACCESS and kept in-frame rearrangements only. Not all clones are present; in checked studies, unresolved V genes account for under half, and no reason is known for the remainder. In all, the sample holds roughly 48,000 clones, and roughly 92% of those were seen once. In total, the top ten clones hold about 3.9% of the sample. Sequenced input: PBMCs. These receptor sequences come from a human donor in good health. Some clones in this sample may be carry-over from other donors' samples.

In its sample, this clone was seen once. This chain joins TRBV7-9 and TRBJ1-1; D remains unclear. The V end was cut by 5 bases, the J end by 6 bases, with 10 bases between. The germline CDR1 and CDR2 sequences are SEHNR and FQNEAQ (reference sequence). The CDR3 is 12 amino acids. This chain's CDR3 is CASSLTGAEAFF. CDR3 nucleotides: TGTGCCAGCAGCCTTACGGGTGCTGAAGCTTTCTTT.

The genes are TRBV11-3 and TRBJ2-7; D is unclear. Germline V gives CDR1 SGHNT, CDR2 YENEEA. V was clipped by 2 bases and J by 1 base, with 6 bases between them. The CDR3 has 13 residues. As DNA, the CDR3 is TGTGCCAGCAGCTTACTACCTTCCTACGAGCAGTACTTC. It codes for CASSLLPSYEQYF.